This T cell receptor (beta chain) was captured by sequencing in a study of cytomegalovirus exposure and HLA in healthy donors. It was with 60 Vbeta and 13 Jbeta primers that the PCR ran. Some clones are missing from TCRdb's copy, which holds only in-frame ones; the method was immunoSEQ multiplex PCR. The sample lists under 250,000 clones, 78% occurring once. General study results and limits: A later analysis found most CMV-associated TCR beta chains apparently HLA-restricted. Being productive about 90% or about 30% of the time was typical of most TCR beta V segments in an earlier analysis. No immune exposure information besides CMV serostatus was available.

Regarding donors, all were healthy bone marrow donors. This CDR3 has 13 amino acids. Germline-derived CDR1 and CDR2 are GTSNPN and SVGIG (reference sequence). With V trimmed by 0 bases and J by 8 bases, 6 bases remained unmatched. This clone was observed a few times. What it recognizes is unknown. The chain is built from TRBV30 and TRBJ1-2; 7 positions agree with TRBD1. Sequenced material: PBMCs. The clonotype was recovered from a boy younger than 18 in good health and CMV-seronegative. DNA of the CDR3: TGTGCCTGGAGTGTCGGGACAGTGGTCGGCTACACCTTC. Translated, it gives CAWSVGTVVGYTF.